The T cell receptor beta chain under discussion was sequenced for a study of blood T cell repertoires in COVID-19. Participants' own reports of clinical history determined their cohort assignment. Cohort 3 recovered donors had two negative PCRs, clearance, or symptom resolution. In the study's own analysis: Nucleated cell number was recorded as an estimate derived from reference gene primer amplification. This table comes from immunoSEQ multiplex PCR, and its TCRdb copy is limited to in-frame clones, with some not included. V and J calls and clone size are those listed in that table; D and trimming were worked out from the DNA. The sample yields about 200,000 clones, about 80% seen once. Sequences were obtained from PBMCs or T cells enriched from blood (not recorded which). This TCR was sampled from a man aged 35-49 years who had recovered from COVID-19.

The CDR3, as DNA: TGTGCCAGCCAACCGGGCAGGGGGAGAGCTGGGGCCAACGTCCTGACTTTC. Translated, it gives CASQPGRGRAGANVLTF. The chain uses TRBV2 and TRBJ2-6; TRBD1 agrees at 7 bases. J gave up 2 bases and V 8 bases, and 12 bases lay outside the gene matches. The germline CDR1 and CDR2 sequences are SNHLY and FYNNEI. This CDR3 spans 17 amino acids. The full variable domain, in which reference TRBV2 and TRBJ2-6 provide the parts outside the CDR3, is EPEVTQTPSHQVTQMGQEVILRCVPISNHLYFYWYRQILGQKVEFLVSFYNNEISEKSEIFDDQFSVERPDGSNFTLKIRSTKLEDSAMYFCASQPGRGRAGANVLTFGAGSRLTVL.